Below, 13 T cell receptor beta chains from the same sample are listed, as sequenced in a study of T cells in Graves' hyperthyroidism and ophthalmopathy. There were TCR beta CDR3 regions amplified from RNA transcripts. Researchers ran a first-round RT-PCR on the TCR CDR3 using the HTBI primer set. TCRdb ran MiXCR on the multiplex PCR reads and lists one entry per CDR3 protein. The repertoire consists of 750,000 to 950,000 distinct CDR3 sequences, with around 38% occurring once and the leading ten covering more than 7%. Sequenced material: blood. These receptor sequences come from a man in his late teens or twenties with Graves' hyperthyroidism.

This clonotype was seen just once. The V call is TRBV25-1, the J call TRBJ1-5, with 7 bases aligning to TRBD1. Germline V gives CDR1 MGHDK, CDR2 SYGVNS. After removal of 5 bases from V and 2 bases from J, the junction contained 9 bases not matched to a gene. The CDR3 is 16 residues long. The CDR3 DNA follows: TGTGCCAGCAGTTACCTAGCAGGGGGTGGCAATCAGCCCCAGCATTTT. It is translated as CASSYLAGGGNQPQHF.

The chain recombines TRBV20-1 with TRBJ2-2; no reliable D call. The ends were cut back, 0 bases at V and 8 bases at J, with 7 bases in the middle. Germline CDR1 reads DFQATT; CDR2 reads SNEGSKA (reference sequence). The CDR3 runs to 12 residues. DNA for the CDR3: TGCAGTGCTAGAGATATAGGGGGGGAGCTGTTTTTT. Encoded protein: CSARDIGGELFF.

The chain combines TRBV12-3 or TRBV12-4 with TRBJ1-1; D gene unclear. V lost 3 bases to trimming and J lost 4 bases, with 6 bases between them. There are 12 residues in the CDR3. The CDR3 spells CASSFHSTEAFF. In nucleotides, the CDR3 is TGTGCCAGCAGTTTTCACAGCACTGAAGCTTTCTTT.

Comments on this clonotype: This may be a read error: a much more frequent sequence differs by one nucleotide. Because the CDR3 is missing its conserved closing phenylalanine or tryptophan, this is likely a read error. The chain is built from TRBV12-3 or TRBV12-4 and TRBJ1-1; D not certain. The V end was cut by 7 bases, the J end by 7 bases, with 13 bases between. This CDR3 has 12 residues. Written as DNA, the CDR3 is TGTGCCAGCAACCTCAAGCCGCTTGAAGCTTTCTCT. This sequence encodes CASNLKPLEAFS.

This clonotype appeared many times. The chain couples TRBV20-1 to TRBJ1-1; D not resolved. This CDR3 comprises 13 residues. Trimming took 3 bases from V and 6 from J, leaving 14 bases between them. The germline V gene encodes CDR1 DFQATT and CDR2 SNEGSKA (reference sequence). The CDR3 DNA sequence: TGCAGTGCTAGCTTCGTCCAGGACGCTGAAGCTTTCTTT. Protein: CSASFVQDAEAFF.

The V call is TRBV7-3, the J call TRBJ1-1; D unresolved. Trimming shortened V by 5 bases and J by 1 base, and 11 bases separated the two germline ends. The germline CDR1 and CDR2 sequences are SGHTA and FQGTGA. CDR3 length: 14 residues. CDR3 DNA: TGTGCCAGCAGCCAAGGGTCGGGGAACACTGAAGCTTTCTTT. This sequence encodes CASSQGSGNTEAFF.

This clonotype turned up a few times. The CDR3 nucleotides are TGCGCCAGCAGCTTGGAAGGTAGCGGCTACGAGCAGTACTTC. Amino acids: CASSLEGSGYEQYF. This chain joins TRBV5-1 and TRBJ2-7; maybe TRBD2 (6 bases). V was pared by 0 bases and J by 3 bases, with 10 bases between. The CDR3 spans 14 residues. Germline CDR1 is SGHRS and CDR2 is YFSETQ.

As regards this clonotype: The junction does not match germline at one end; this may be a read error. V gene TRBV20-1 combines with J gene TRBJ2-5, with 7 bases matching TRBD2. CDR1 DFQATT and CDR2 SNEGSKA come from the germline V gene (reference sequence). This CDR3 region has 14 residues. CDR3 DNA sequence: TGCAGTGCTAGAGTTAGCGGGCTTAAAGAGGCCCAGTACTTC. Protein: CSARVSGLKEAQYF.

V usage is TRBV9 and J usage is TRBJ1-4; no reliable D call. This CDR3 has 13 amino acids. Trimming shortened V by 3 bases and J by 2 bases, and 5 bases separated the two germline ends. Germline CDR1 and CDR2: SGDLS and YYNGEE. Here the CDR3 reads CASSARTNEKLFF. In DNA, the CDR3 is TGTGCCAGCAGCGCCCGGACTAATGAAAAACTGTTTTTT.

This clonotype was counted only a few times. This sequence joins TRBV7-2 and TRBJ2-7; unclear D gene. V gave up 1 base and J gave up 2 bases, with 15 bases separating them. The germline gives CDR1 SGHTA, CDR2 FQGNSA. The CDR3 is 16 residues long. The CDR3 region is CASSLGTAYIPYEQYF. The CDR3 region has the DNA TGTGCCAGCAGCTTAGGGACGGCCTACATCCCCTACGAGCAGTACTTC.

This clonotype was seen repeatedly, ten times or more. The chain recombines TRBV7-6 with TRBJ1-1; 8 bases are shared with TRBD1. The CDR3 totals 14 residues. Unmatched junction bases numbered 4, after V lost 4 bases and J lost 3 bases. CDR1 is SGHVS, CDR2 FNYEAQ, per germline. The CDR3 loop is CASSSDRAHTEAFF. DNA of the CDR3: TGTGCCAGCAGCTCGGACAGGGCGCACACTGAAGCTTTCTTT.

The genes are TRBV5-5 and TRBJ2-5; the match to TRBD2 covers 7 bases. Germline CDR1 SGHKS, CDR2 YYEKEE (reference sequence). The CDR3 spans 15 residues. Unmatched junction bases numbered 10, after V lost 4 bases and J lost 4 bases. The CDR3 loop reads CASSVQIAGLETQYF. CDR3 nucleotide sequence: TGTGCCAGCAGCGTACAGATAGCGGGTTTAGAGACCCAGTACTTC. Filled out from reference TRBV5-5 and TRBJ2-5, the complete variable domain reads DAGVTQSPTHLIKTRGQQVTLRCSPISGHKSVSWYQQVLGQGPQFIFQYYEKEERGRGNFPDRFSARQFPNYSSELNVNALLLGDSALYLCASSVQIAGLETQYFGPGTRLLVL.

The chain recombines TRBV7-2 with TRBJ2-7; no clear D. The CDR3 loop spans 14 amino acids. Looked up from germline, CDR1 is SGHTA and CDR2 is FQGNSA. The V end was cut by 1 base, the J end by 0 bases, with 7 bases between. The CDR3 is CASSLDPASYEQYF. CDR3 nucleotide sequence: TGTGCCAGCAGCTTAGACCCGGCCTCCTACGAGCAGTACTTC.